The 5 T cell receptor beta chains below come from one sample, sequenced in a study of T cell responses to AZD1222 COVID-19 vaccine. Clones were read by immunoSEQ multiplex PCR, and TCRdb kept only the in-frame ones, dropping some. The profile shows tens of thousands of clones, 84% of them singletons. Here the sequenced sample was peripheral blood, taken on day 0 of AZD1222 vaccination. The receptors shown here come from an adult in good health.

The chain combines TRBV28 with TRBJ2-7; D unresolved. With 5 bases removed from V and 2 bases from J, the gap between germline ends came to 10 bases. CDR3 size: 13 residues. Germline-derived CDR1 and CDR2 are MDHEN and SYDVKM. The CDR3 loop is CASSTTVPYEQYF. DNA of the CDR3: TGTGCCAGCAGTACGACGGTCCCCTACGAGCAGTACTTC. Full variable domain (missing parts from reference TRBV28 and TRBJ2-7): DVKVTQSSRYLVKRTGEKVFLECVQDMDHENMFWYRQDPGLGLRLIYFSYDVKMKEKGDIPEGYSVSREKKERFSLILESASTNQTSMYLCASSTTVPYEQYFGPGTRLTVT.

This rearrangement joins TRBV6-5 to TRBJ1-6; D is undetermined. Germline-derived CDR1 and CDR2 are MNHEY and SVGAGI. Trimming took off 5 bases at V and 9 bases at J, with 14 bases between the two ends. The CDR3 spans 14 residues. The CDR3 bases are TGTGCCAGCAGTCCACCGGACTCCACTTCACCCCTCCACTTT. It encodes CASSPPDSTSPLHF.

The genes are TRBV2 and TRBJ1-5, with a weak D call TRBD1 (6 bases). The CDR3 loop spans 14 amino acids. The V and J ends lost 2 bases and 3 bases respectively, with 8 bases between them. Germline values: CDR1 SNHLY, CDR2 FYNNEI. The CDR3 DNA reads as TGTGCCAGCAGTGAAATGGGGGCCAATCAGCCCCAGCATTTT. Its translation is CASSEMGANQPQHF.

The rearrangement links TRBV27 to TRBJ1-4, with D perhaps matching TRBD1 (6 bases). The germline V and J ends were trimmed by 4 bases and 6 bases, with 21 bases remaining between them. The germline gives CDR1 MNHEY, CDR2 SMNVEV (reference sequence). The CDR3 loop spans 17 amino acids. The CDR3, as DNA: TGTGCCAGCAGTTCCCTAGGACATTGGGGGCGGTATGAAAAACTGTTTTTT. This codes for CASSSLGHWGRYEKLFF.

The chain couples TRBV27 to TRBJ1-3; 8 bases match TRBD1. The junction had 8 bases not matched to a gene; V was cut back by 5 bases and J by 8 bases. Germline CDR1 and CDR2: MNHEY and SMNVEV (reference sequence). The CDR3 loop spans 14 amino acids. In DNA form, the CDR3 reads TGTGCCAGCAGTCTAAGACAGGGGACGGACACCATATATTTT. It encodes CASSLRQGTDTIYF.